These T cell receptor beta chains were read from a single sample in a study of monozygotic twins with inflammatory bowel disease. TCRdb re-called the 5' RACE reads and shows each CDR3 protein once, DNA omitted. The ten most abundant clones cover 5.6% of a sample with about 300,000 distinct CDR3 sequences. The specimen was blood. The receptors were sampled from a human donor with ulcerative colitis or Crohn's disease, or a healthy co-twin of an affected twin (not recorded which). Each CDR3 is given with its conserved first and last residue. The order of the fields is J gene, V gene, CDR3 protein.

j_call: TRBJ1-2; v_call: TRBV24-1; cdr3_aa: CATSDHDRVGGYTF
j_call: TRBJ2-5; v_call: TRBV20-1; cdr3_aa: CSARVPGQGQETQYF
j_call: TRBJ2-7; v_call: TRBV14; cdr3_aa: CASSPQLGGSYEQYF
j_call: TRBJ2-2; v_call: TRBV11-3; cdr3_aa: CASSLGSPSTGELFF
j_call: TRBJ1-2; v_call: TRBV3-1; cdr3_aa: CASSPTGRGYGYTF
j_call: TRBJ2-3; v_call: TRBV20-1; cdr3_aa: CSARSPSVDTQYF
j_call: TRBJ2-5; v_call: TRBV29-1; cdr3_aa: CSTRTSGGQETQYF
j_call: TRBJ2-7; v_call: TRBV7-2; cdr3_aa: CASSTPNNYEQYF
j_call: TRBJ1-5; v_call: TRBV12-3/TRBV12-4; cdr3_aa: CASSSPGGRGNQPQHF
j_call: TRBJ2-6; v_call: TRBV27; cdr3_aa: CASSPQRGQVSGANVLTF
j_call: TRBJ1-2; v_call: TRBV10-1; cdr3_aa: CASSDSPNYGYTF
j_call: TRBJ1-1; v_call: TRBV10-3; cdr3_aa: CAITWGINTEAFF
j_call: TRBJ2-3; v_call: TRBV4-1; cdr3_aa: CASSQDGLAGYTDTQYF
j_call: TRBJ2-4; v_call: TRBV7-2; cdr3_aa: CASRLALSGSYASAKNIQYF
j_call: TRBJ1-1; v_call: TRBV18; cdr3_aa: CASSPLTTEAFF
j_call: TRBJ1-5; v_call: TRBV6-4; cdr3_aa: CASSGRDRAHQPQHF
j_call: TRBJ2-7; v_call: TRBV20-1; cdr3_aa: CSASGGVRLVLEQYF
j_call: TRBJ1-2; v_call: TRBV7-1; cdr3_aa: CASSSGTGGADRRSKANYGYTF
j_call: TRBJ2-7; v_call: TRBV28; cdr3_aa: CASSFLGDEQYF
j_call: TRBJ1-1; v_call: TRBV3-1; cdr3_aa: CASTQKGTGTEAFF
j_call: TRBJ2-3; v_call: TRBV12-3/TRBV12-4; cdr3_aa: CASRAMTSGGLDTQYF
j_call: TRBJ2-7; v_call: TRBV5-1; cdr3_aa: CASSLTTYEQYF
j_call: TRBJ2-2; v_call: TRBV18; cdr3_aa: CASSPPGGRDTGELFF
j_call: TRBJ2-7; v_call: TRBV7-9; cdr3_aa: CASSLAEGKPYEQYF
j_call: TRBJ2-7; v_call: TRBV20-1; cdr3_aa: CSARDRRATYEQYF
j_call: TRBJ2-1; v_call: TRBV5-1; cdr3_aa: CASRTGANSYNEQFF
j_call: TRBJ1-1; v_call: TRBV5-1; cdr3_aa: CASSLERAPNHEAFF
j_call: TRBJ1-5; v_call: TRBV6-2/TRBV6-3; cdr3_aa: CASSYQGSHQPQHF
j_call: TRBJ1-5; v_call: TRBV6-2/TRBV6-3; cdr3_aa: CASSYPSGSNQPQHF
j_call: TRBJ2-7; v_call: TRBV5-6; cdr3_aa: CASRPMDRDRYEQYF
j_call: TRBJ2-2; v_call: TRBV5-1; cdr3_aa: CASSLAGGDTGELFF
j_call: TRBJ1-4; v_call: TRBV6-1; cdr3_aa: CASRRKTQSHEKLFF
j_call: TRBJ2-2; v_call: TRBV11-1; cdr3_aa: CASSFQSGLAGTNTGELFF
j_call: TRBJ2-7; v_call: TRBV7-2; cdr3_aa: CASSAGTSGSYEQYF
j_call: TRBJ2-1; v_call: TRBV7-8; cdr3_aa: CASSKLSNEQFF
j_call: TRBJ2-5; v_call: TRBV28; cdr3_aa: CASSAWDREETQYF
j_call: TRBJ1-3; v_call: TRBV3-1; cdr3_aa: CASSQVYRAGNTIYF
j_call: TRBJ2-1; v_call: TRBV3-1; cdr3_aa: CASSQSLAAVESRFF
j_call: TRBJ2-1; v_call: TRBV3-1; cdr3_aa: CASSQRTNEQFF
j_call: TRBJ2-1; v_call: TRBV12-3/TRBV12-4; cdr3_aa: CATRGGPYNEQFF
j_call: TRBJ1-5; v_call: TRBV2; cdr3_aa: CASSADSLPNQPQHF
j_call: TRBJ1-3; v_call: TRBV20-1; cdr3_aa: CSASLPTGVSGNTIYF
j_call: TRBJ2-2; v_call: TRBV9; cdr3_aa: CASSEGGVLNTGELFF
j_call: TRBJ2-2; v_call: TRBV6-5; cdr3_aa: CASSTPGQGRYTTGELFF
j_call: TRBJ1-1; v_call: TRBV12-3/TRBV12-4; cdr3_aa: CASNSNTEAFF
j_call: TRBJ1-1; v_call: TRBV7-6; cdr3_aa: CASSDLQRGLYNTEAFF
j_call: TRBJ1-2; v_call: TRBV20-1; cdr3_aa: CSARGPAGYGYTF
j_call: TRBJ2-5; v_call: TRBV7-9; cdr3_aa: CASSPQGGSETQYF
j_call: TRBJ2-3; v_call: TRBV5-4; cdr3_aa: CASSRPGTSSPAVDTQYF
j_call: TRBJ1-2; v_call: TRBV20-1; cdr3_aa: CSARDRWWSYTF
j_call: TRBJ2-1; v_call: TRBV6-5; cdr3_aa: CASSYYGLSSYNEQFF
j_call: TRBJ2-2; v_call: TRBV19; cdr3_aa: CASSAYAGELFF
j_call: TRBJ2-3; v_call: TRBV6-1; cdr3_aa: CASRNRQGSTDTQYF